These T cell receptor beta chains were read from a single sample in a study of blood T cell repertoires in COVID-19. Clones were read by immunoSEQ multiplex PCR, and TCRdb kept only the in-frame ones, dropping some. Altogether 170,000 or so clones are present, 65% to 85% being singletons, with the ten largest covering about 7%. Sequencing was done on a sample of peripheral blood. All receptors come from a woman in her forties with COVID-19, enrolled during active disease. The CDR3 runs from the conserved cysteine through the conserved F or W. The D gene is left open where the match is weak. Part of the rows lack a size; the others show once, few, many or a class for expanded clones.

d_call	clone_size	v_call	j_call	cdr3_aa
-	-	TRBV19	TRBJ1-5	CASSPGGGKPQHF
TRBD1	-	TRBV9	TRBJ2-7	CASSVGLGDRASYEQYF
-	-	TRBV3-1/TRBV3-2	TRBJ1-5	CASSQVRDTNQPQHF
-	-	TRBV12-2	TRBJ2-1	CASRLALAGYNEQFF
TRBD2	-	TRBV7-3	TRBJ2-1	CASSLLSGSNEQFF
TRBD2	-	TRBV7-9	TRBJ2-1	CAIGDGLAGAEQFF
-	-	TRBV9	TRBJ2-3	CASSVDPVDVSTNTQYF
-	-	TRBV10-2	TRBJ1-5	CASTEHSNQPQHF
-	few	TRBV9	TRBJ1-3	CASSARASGNTIYF
TRBD2	-	TRBV7-2	TRBJ2-5	CASSPGGGQETQYF
-	-	TRBV4-1	TRBJ1-3	CASGPPGTGNTIYF
TRBD1	-	TRBV19	TRBJ2-1	CASSIQGAGNEQFF